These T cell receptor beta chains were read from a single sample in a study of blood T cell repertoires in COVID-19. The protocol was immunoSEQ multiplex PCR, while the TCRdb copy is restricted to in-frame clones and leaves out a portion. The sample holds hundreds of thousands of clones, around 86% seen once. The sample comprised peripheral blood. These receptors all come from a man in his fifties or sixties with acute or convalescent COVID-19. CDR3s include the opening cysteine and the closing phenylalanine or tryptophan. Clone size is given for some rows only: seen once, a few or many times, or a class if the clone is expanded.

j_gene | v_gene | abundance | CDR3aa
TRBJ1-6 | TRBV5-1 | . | CASSLDSQVNSPLHF
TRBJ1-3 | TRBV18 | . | CASSPPGQAGNTIYF
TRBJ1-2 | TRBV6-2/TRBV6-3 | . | CASSLGTLRTGYTF
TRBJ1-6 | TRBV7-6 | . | CASSLAGGESSPLHF
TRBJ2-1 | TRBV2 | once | CASSEAFWGSGGHNEQFF
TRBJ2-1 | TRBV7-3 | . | CASSPGGPRGNEQFF
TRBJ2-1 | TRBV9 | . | CASSVTSDRGGHNEQFF
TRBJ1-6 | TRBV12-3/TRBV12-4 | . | CASSFSDSPLHF
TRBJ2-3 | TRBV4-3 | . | CASSQTRAGSTDTQYF
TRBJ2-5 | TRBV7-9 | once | CASSAGTSGGARETQYF
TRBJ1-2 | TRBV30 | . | CAWSPRGNAYGYTF
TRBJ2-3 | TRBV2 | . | CASSPQTSGEGGRQYF
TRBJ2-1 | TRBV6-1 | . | CASSEIGGGYNEQFF
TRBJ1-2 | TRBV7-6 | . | CASSPQGTRYTF
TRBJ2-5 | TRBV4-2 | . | CASSAGVLGSETQYF
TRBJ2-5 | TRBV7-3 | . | CASSPGGGGAGETQYF
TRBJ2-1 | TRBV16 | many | CASSQSHRGDEQFF